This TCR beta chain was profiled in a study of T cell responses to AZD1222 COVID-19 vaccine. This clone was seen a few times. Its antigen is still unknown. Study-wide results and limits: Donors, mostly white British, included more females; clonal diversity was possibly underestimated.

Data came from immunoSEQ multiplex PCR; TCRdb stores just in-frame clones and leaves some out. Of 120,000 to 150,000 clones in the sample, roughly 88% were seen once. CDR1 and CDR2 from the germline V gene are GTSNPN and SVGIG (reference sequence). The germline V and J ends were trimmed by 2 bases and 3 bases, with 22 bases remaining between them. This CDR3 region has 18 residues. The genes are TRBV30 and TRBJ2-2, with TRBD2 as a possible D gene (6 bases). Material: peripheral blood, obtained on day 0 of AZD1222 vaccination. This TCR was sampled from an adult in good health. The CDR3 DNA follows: TGTGCCTGGAGTTTCCGGTTTAGCGGAAGACGTTACACCGGGGAGCTGTTTTTT. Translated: CAWSFRFSGRRYTGELFF.